Below, one TCR beta chain is given with its context. The antigen is undetermined. The CDR3 runs to 14 residues. The V and J ends lost 6 bases and 2 bases respectively, with 13 bases between them. Germline CDR1 reads SGHNT; CDR2 reads YENEEA. The data derive from a study of T cell responses to AZD1222 COVID-19 vaccine. Study results and limitations: Dominant CD4 TCR responses targeted spike regions 160-218 and 743-854.

TCRdb keeps only in-frame clones here, not all; method: immunoSEQ multiplex PCR. Of around 150,000 clones in the sample, less than 95% were seen once. The clonotype comes from an adult in good health. Sequenced here: peripheral blood, sampled on day 0 of AZD1222 vaccination. V and J are TRBV11-3 and TRBJ1-2; TRBD1 is a possible D gene (6 bases). Here the CDR3 DNA reads TGTGCCAGCAGTACCAGGACAGCCAACTATGGCTACACCTTC. Protein: CASSTRTANYGYTF. The complete variable domain, with remaining parts taken from reference TRBV11-3 and TRBJ1-2, reads EAGVVQSPRYKIIEKKQPVAFWCNPISGHNTLYWYLQNLGQGPELLIRYENEEAVDDSQLPKDRFSAERLKGVDSTLKIQPAELGDSAVYLCASSTRTANYGYTFGSGTRLTVV.